Below are 32 T cell receptor beta chains sequenced from a single sample in a study of T cell responses to AZD1222 COVID-19 vaccine. Sequencing used immunoSEQ multiplex PCR; TCRdb keeps in-frame clones, though not all of them. The sample shows approximately 150,000 clones, 89% of them seen only once. This sample comprised peripheral blood, obtained 28 days after the second AZD1222 dose. Source of these receptors: an adult who received the AZD1222 COVID-19 vaccine.

This clone appeared a few times. The chain joins TRBV11-3 to TRBJ2-7; D gene ambiguous. The V and J ends lost 2 bases and 0 bases respectively, with 2 bases between them. There are 12 residues in the CDR3. The V gene's germline CDR1 is SGHNT and CDR2 YENEEA. CDR3 DNA: TGTGCCAGCAGCTTAAACTCCTACGAGCAGTACTTC. Translating gives CASSLNSYEQYF.

The rearrangement links TRBV27 to TRBJ2-1, with 8 bases fitting TRBD2. Germline V CDR1 and CDR2: MNHEY, SMNVEV (reference sequence). The CDR3 spans 12 residues. J was trimmed by 10 bases and V by 8 bases; bases with no gene match: 7. The CDR3 spells CASRSGGLEQFF. The CDR3, as DNA: TGTGCCAGCCGCAGCGGGGGTTTGGAGCAGTTCTTC.

This chain uses TRBV5-1 with TRBJ1-1, with 7 positions matching TRBD1. This CDR3 has 16 residues. CDR1 is SGHRS and CDR2 is YFSETQ in the germline V gene. The ends lost 5 bases at V and 1 base at J; junction bases unmatched: 11. The CDR3 loop is CASRKGQPIRNTEAFF. The DNA of the CDR3 is TGCGCCAGCAGAAAGGGACAGCCTATACGGAACACTGAAGCTTTCTTT.

The chain combines TRBV5-1 with TRBJ2-4, with 16 bases identical to TRBD2. V lost 4 bases to trimming and J lost 3 bases; unmatched junction nucleotides: 7. CDR1 and CDR2 from the germline V gene are SGHRS and YFSETQ. The CDR3 is 18 residues long. CDR3 DNA sequence: TGCGCCAGCAGCCTGGGACTAGCGGGAGGGTGGGGCAAAAACATTCAGTACTTC. This translates into CASSLGLAGGWGKNIQYF.

CDR3 sequence (DNA): TGCGCCAGCAGCCAAGAATTTCACAGGGAGAAGGGCTATGGCTACACCTTC. Its translation is CASSQEFHREKGYGYTF. The chain combines TRBV4-1 with TRBJ1-2, with TRBD1 as a possible D gene (6 bases). V shed 0 bases and J shed 4 bases, with 18 bases lying between them. There are 17 residues in the CDR3. CDR1 is MGHRA, CDR2 YSYEKL, per germline.

This chain uses TRBV2 with TRBJ2-7; D is unresolved. The CDR3 sequence is 13 residues long. Between the trimmed V and J ends, which lost 6 bases and 3 bases, there was a span of 12 bases. Germline CDR1 and CDR2: SNHLY and FYNNEI. CDR3 loop: CASRYRGIYEQYF. Here the CDR3 DNA reads TGTGCCAGCAGGTACAGAGGAATCTACGAGCAGTACTTC.

This sequence joins TRBV24-1 and TRBJ2-3; TRBD2 is a possible D gene (6 bases). There are 16 residues in the CDR3. V was clipped by 4 bases and J by 1 base, with 14 bases between them. Germline CDR1 is KGHDR and CDR2 is SFDVKD. The chain's CDR3 is CATSDSTGGGTDTQYF. The CDR3 nucleotides read TGTGCCACCAGTGACTCCACTGGAGGGGGCACAGATACGCAGTATTTT.

As regards this clone: The sample contains more than one DNA sequence encoding this CDR3. This chain connects TRBV21-1 to TRBJ2-7; the listed D gene, TRBD2, was not tested against the DNA. TRBV21-1 is labeled a pseudogene. The CDR3 is 10 amino acids. CDR3 nucleotide sequence: TGTGCCAGCAGCCGTTACGAGCAGTACTTC. Amino acid sequence: CASSRYEQYF.

This chain uses TRBV18 with TRBJ1-5, with D perhaps TRBD1 (6 bases). Looked up from germline, CDR1 is KGHSH and CDR2 is LQKENI. Trimming shortened V by 6 bases and J by 5 bases, and 11 bases separated the two germline ends. The CDR3 runs 13 residues. CDR3 protein: CASSEQGDQPQHF. CDR3 in DNA: TGTGCCAGCTCCGAACAGGGAGATCAGCCCCAGCATTTT.

This clone has just one count. The chain links TRBV5-5 to TRBJ1-2; a weak D match, TRBD1 (6 bases). CDR1 SGHKS and CDR2 YYEKEE come from the germline V gene (reference sequence). Trimming shortened V by 0 bases and J by 4 bases, and 19 bases separated the two germline ends. The CDR3 runs to 17 residues. The CDR3 loop is CASSLAGRDTPLYGYTF. The CDR3 nucleotides read TGTGCCAGCAGCTTGGCCGGCAGGGACACGCCGCTCTATGGCTACACCTTC.

The rearrangement joins TRBV9 to TRBJ1-2; D is unresolved. CDR1 SGDLS and CDR2 YYNGEE come from the germline V gene. Between the trimmed V and J ends, which lost 6 bases and 5 bases, there was a span of 8 bases. There are 11 residues in the CDR3. This chain's CDR3 is CASTGRYGYTF. CDR3 in DNA: TGTGCCAGCACCGGAAGATATGGCTACACCTTC.

The CDR3 is CASSAQYLAEGDEQFF. The CDR3 region has the DNA TGTGCCAGCAGCGCTCAATATCTAGCGGAGGGGGATGAGCAGTTCTTC. The rearrangement uses TRBV11-3 and TRBJ2-1, with a weak D call TRBD2 (7 bases). The CDR3 spans 16 residues. Germline loops: CDR1 SGHNT, CDR2 YENEEA. The V end lost 5 bases, the J end lost 8 bases, and 22 bases lay between the germline ends. Complete variable domain (other parts from reference TRBV11-3 and TRBJ2-1): EAGVVQSPRYKIIEKKQPVAFWCNPISGHNTLYWYLQNLGQGPELLIRYENEEAVDDSQLPKDRFSAERLKGVDSTLKIQPAELGDSAVYLCASSAQYLAEGDEQFFGPGTRLTVL.

This chain connects TRBV7-2 to TRBJ1-1, with D perhaps TRBD1 (6 bases). V was shortened by 0 bases and J by 7 bases, with 9 bases between the two germline ends. The CDR3 spans 13 residues. The germline V gene encodes CDR1 SGHTA and CDR2 FQGNSA. CDR3 residues: CASSLAGAGEAFF. The CDR3 nucleotides read TGTGCCAGCAGCTTAGCGGGGGCCGGTGAAGCTTTCTTT.

The chain employs TRBV11-1 and TRBJ1-2, with D perhaps matching TRBD1 (5 bases). CDR1 is SGHAT, CDR2 FQDESV, per germline (reference sequence). V was clipped by 5 bases and J by 4 bases, with 20 bases between them. The CDR3 spans 16 residues. DNA of the CDR3: TGTGCCAGCAGCCATACCCTGAGGGACGGGAGCTATGGCTACACCTTC. Encoded protein: CASSHTLRDGSYGYTF.

This chain links TRBV7-3 with TRBJ2-2, with D possibly being TRBD2 (6 bases). CDR1 and CDR2 from the germline V gene are SGHTA and FQGTGA. Trimming removed 2 bases from V and 6 bases from J, with 22 bases in between. The CDR3 extends over 18 amino acids. This CDR3 is CASSLLAGSGGAAGELFF. In nucleotides, the CDR3 is TGTGCCAGCAGCTTACTGGCGGGGAGTGGCGGCGCGGCCGGGGAGCTGTTTTTT.

This clone has only one observation. This chain links TRBV6-5 with TRBJ1-3; possible D gene TRBD1, 6 bases. The germline gives CDR1 MNHEY, CDR2 SVGAGI. CDR3 size: 16 residues. Trimming took off 0 bases at V and 1 base at J, with 10 bases between the two ends. The CDR3, as DNA: TGTGCCAGCAGTTACTCGACTGGGACATCTGGAAACACCATATATTTT. Translating gives CASSYSTGTSGNTIYF.

V is TRBV7-3 and J is TRBJ1-1; 7 bases agree with TRBD1. CDR3 size: 15 residues. Unmatched junction bases numbered 6, after V lost 1 base and J lost 4 bases. CDR1 and CDR2 (germline): SGHTA, FQGTGA. The CDR3 DNA reads as TGTGCCAGCAGCTTAATAGGAGGGGGCGTCACTGAAGCTTTCTTT. Its translation is CASSLIGGGVTEAFF.

J is TRBJ1-2 and V is TRBV9; weak D call: TRBD1 (6 bases). V gave up 2 bases and J gave up 4 bases, with 18 bases separating them. Germline V lookup: CDR1 SGDLS, CDR2 YYNGEE. The CDR3 sequence is 16 residues long. The CDR3 loop reads CASSVAITGTFYGYTF. Here the CDR3 DNA reads TGTGCCAGCAGCGTCGCTATAACAGGGACGTTCTATGGCTACACCTTC.

This chain links TRBV30 with TRBJ1-3; the D is unclear. The CDR3 length is 14 residues. V lost 4 bases and J 2 bases, leaving 12 bases between the germline ends. The germline V gene encodes CDR1 GTSNPN and CDR2 SVGIG (reference sequence). The CDR3 loop reads CAWTLWGTGNTIYF. CDR3 nucleotides: TGTGCCTGGACCCTTTGGGGAACTGGAAACACCATATATTTT. The complete variable domain, with remaining parts taken from reference TRBV30 and TRBJ1-3, reads SQTIHQWPATLVQPVGSPLSLECTVEGTSNPNLYWYRQAAGRGLQLLFYSVGIGQISSEVPQNLSASRPQDRQFILSSKKLLLSDSGFYLCAWTLWGTGNTIYFGEGSWLTVV.

The chain joins TRBV7-6 to TRBJ2-1; TRBD1 matches at 10 bases. The CDR3 contains 16 residues. V shed 0 bases, J shed 6 bases, and the junction held 5 bases outside the gene matches. Germline loops: CDR1 SGHVS, CDR2 FNYEAQ. The CDR3 sequence is CASSLAGTGVGNEQFF. CDR3 bases: TGTGCCAGCAGCTTAGCCGGGACAGGGGTAGGCAATGAGCAGTTCTTC.

V is TRBV27 and J is TRBJ1-2; no firm D call. The V gene's germline CDR1 is MNHEY and CDR2 SMNVEV (reference sequence). The length of the CDR3 is 14 residues. The V and J ends lost 3 bases and 3 bases respectively, with 11 bases between them. CDR3 residues: CASSFGPLDYGYTF. CDR3 DNA: TGTGCCAGCAGTTTCGGGCCCCTAGACTATGGCTACACCTTC.

The chain combines TRBV24-1 with TRBJ2-1, with 7 bases identical to TRBD2. Germline CDR1 and CDR2: KGHDR and SFDVKD. The CDR3 extends over 16 amino acids. The V segment lost 2 bases and the J segment 0 bases; nucleotides outside the gene matches: 3. CDR3: CATSDSRDYSYNEQFF. CDR3 coding DNA: TGTGCCACCAGTGATTCAAGGGACTACTCCTACAATGAGCAGTTCTTC.

The chain combines TRBV18 with TRBJ1-1, with D perhaps TRBD1 (6 bases). Trimming removed 3 bases at V and 4 bases at J, with 18 bases between. CDR1 and CDR2 (germline): KGHSH, LQKENI. The CDR3 is made up of 16 amino acids. DNA for the CDR3: TGTGCCAGCTCACCGCGGCAGGCAGGGGATGGCACTGAAGCTTTCTTT. Protein: CASSPRQAGDGTEAFF.

The rearrangement links TRBV13 to TRBJ2-1, with 9 nucleotides matching TRBD2. The CDR3 sequence is 15 residues long. The V gene's germline CDR1 is PRHDT and CDR2 FYEKMQ (reference sequence). The J segment lost 4 bases and the V segment lost 5 bases, leaving 6 bases of the junction unmatched. The CDR3 protein is CASSLWTSEYNEQFF. CDR3 in DNA: TGTGCCAGCAGCCTGTGGACTAGCGAGTACAATGAGCAGTTCTTC.

CDR3 protein: CASSSIQGWNYGYTF. The CDR3 bases are TGTGCCAGCAGTTCAATACAGGGGTGGAACTATGGCTACACCTTC. The J gene is TRBJ1-2, the V gene TRBV6-5; 7 bases fit TRBD1. V shed 4 bases and J 2 bases; nucleotides not matched to a gene: 7. The germline CDR1 and CDR2 sequences are MNHEY and SVGAGI. CDR3 length: 15 amino acids.

This clone was seen only once. The chain employs TRBV29-1 and TRBJ2-3, with TRBD2 identical over 9 bases. CDR3 length equals 15 residues. V was pared by 7 bases and J by 5 bases, with 13 bases of the junction left unmatched. The germline CDR1 and CDR2 sequences are SQVTM and ANQGSEA. Here the CDR3 reads CSATASGIRLDTQYF. The CDR3, as DNA: TGCAGCGCCACGGCTAGCGGGATCCGATTAGATACGCAGTATTTT.

The chain links TRBV28 to TRBJ1-3; 8 positions match TRBD1. After removal of 6 bases from V and 4 bases from J, the junction contained 8 bases not matched to a gene. The germline gives CDR1 MDHEN, CDR2 SYDVKM. CDR3 length equals 15 residues. This CDR3 reads CASRPQTGAGNTIYF. In nucleotides, the CDR3 is TGTGCCAGCAGACCTCAGACAGGGGCCGGAAACACCATATATTTT.

The chain couples TRBV5-4 to TRBJ2-7; D is uncertain. The V end lost 4 bases, the J end lost 7 bases, and 12 bases lay between the germline ends. The CDR3 spans 12 residues. Germline CDR1 is SGHNT and CDR2 is YYREEE (reference sequence). The CDR3 DNA is TGTGCCAGCAGCCAAGGTGGATCGGAGCAGTACTTC. This gives the protein CASSQGGSEQYF. The full variable domain, rest sourced from reference TRBV5-4 and TRBJ2-7, is ETGVTQSPTHLIKTRGQQVTLRCSSQSGHNTVSWYQQALGQGPQFIFQYYREEENGRGNFPPRFSGLQFPNYSSELNVNALELDDSALYLCASSQGGSEQYFGPGTRLTVT.

This chain links TRBV5-1 with TRBJ1-2, with D perhaps matching TRBD1 (5 bases). The CDR3 loop spans 13 amino acids. Germline CDR1 and CDR2: SGHRS and YFSETQ. Trimming removed 0 bases from V and 8 bases from J, with 11 bases in between. The CDR3 region has the DNA TGCGCCAGCAGCTTGGGGTCGGGGGACGGCTACACCTTC. Its protein product is CASSLGSGDGYTF.

This clone was counted once. The V gene is TRBV6-2 or TRBV6-3, the J gene TRBJ1-1, with TRBD1 matching 7 bases. CDR1 and CDR2 (germline): MNHEY, SVGEGT. V trimming: 5 bases; J trimming: 6 bases; junction bases outside the gene matches: 15. The CDR3 contains 16 residues. The CDR3 is CASSPSPRGTVAEAFF. The CDR3 DNA reads TGTGCCAGCAGTCCCTCCCCGAGAGGGACAGTCGCTGAAGCTTTCTTT.

The V call is TRBV5-1, the J call TRBJ2-7, with TRBD1 matching over 9 bases. This CDR3 is built from 17 residues. V dropped 4 bases and J dropped 0; count of bases not matched to a gene: 11. Germline CDR1 is SGHRS and CDR2 is YFSETQ. The DNA of the CDR3 is TGCGCCAGCAGCCCCGTTTCAGGACAGGGGTTCTCCTACGAGCAGTACTTC. As protein: CASSPVSGQGFSYEQYF.

The V and J genes are TRBV5-1 and TRBJ2-5, with 10 bases identical to TRBD2. This CDR3 has 15 amino acids. V dropped 0 bases and J dropped 1; count of bases not matched to a gene: 0. Germline assignment: CDR1 SGHRS and CDR2 YFSETQ. The CDR3: CASSLGTSGQETQYF. In DNA, the CDR3 is TGCGCCAGCAGCTTGGGGACTAGCGGCCAAGAGACCCAGTACTTC.